This is a list of T cell receptor beta chains from one sample in a study of shared clonotypes between healthy human individuals. Assay: immunoSEQ multiplex PCR; the TCRdb copy retains only in-frame clones and omits some. This sample has about 2.1 million clones; about 93% occur once, and the top ten carry around 1.7%. Sequences were obtained from naive CD8+ T cells from PBMCs. These receptors were taken from a man in his late teens or twenties in good health. Some clones in this sample may be carry-over from other donors' samples. CDR3s include the opening cysteine and the closing phenylalanine or tryptophan. The D gene is left open where the match is weak. Size values are once, few and many counts, or a class for expanded clones, and some rows have none.

TRBJ2-1,.,TRBV28,.,TGTGCCAGCAGTTTAGCCTCCTACAATGAGCAGTTCTTC,CASSLASYNEQFF
TRBJ1-5,.,TRBV4-1,.,TGCGCCAGCAGCCAAGATTGGGGAGATGGTCAGCCCCAGCATTTT,CASSQDWGDGQPQHF
TRBJ2-2,.,TRBV5-5,.,TGTGCCAGCAGCTTTCGACCAGGGCCCCAGAACACCGGGGAGCTGTTTTTT,CASSFRPGPQNTGELFF
TRBJ1-5,.,TRBV6-1,TRBD1,TGTGCCAGCAGTGAAGTGACAGGGTTCCTCATGGGCAATCAGCCCCAGCATTTT,CASSEVTGFLMGNQPQHF
TRBJ2-2,.,TRBV10-3,.,TGTGCCATCCGAAAAGCGAACACCGGGGAGCTGTTTTTT,CAIRKANTGELFF
TRBJ2-5,.,TRBV27,.,TGTGCCAGCAGACCTGGGACACCGCAAGAGACCCAGTACTTC,CASRPGTPQETQYF
TRBJ2-3,.,TRBV4-3,.,TGCGCCAGCAGCCAACAACCGGGCACTAGCACAGATACGCAGTATTTT,CASSQQPGTSTDTQYF
TRBJ2-1,once,TRBV6-5,.,TGTGCCAGCAGTTACGAGGTCCGACGAATCAATGAGCAGTTCTTC,CASSYEVRRINEQFF
TRBJ1-1,.,TRBV29-1,.,TGCAGCGTTTGGACGGGCACTGAAGCTTTCTTT,CSVWTGTEAFF
TRBJ2-3,.,TRBV10-3,.,TGTGCCATCAGTGAGTCGATTACCCTCTCTGGCGGGCGCGGGACCGCAGATACGCAGTATTTT,CAISESITLSGGRGTADTQYF
TRBJ2-5,.,TRBV27,.,TGTGCCAGCAGTTTAGGAGGAGTTCAAGAGACCCAGTACTTC,CASSLGGVQETQYF
TRBJ2-1,.,TRBV18,TRBD2,TGTGCCAGCTCACCATTCCCCACTAGCGGGGTCGGGTACAATGAGCAGTTCTTC,CASSPFPTSGVGYNEQFF
TRBJ2-1,.,TRBV7-9,.,TGTGCCAGCAGAGAACGGGGGGCCGGGGGTGAGCAGTTCTTC,CASRERGAGGEQFF
TRBJ2-7,.,TRBV7-2,TRBD2,TGTGCCAGCAGCGCTGTAGCGGGTTCCGAGCAGTACTTC,CASSAVAGSEQYF
TRBJ2-2,.,TRBV30,.,TGTGCCTGGAGCCAAACCTACACCGGGGAGCTGTTTTTT,CAWSQTYTGELFF
TRBJ1-2,.,TRBV11-2,.,TGTGCCAGCAGCCCAGAGTATGGGGATTTGGATGGCTACACCTTC,CASSPEYGDLDGYTF
TRBJ2-7,once,TRBV7-6,.,TGTGCCAGCAGCTACCAAAGGGGGGGAGAATACAGTTCGGGCGAGCAGTACTTC,CASSYQRGGEYSSGEQYF
TRBJ2-7,.,TRBV19,TRBD2,TGTGCCAGTATGGGGGACACCGGGACTAGAGCCTACGAGCAGTACTTC,CASMGDTGTRAYEQYF
TRBJ1-4,once,TRBV4-1,.,TGCGCCAGCAGCCGTCCGGGGGCAACTAATGAAAAACTGTTTTTT,CASSRPGATNEKLFF
TRBJ2-5,.,TRBV9,TRBD2,TGTGCCAGCAGCGCGGTCGAAGGGGAGGGTCGAGAGACCCAGTACTTC,CASSAVEGEGRETQYF
TRBJ2-7,.,TRBV28,TRBD2,TGTGCCAGCAGTTTATTCCGAGGAGGGACTAGCGGCCTAAACTTC,CASSLFRGGTSGLNF
TRBJ1-2,.,TRBV27,TRBD1,TGTGCCAGCAGTTTAAAGGGGGCGTACTATGGCTACACCTTC,CASSLKGAYYGYTF
TRBJ2-7,.,TRBV30,TRBD2,TGTGCCTCCACTCCGGGACTAGCGGGCACCGAGCAGTACTTC,CASTPGLAGTEQYF
TRBJ1-1,.,TRBV7-9,.,TGTGCCAGCAGCTTAGAGGCCCTGTTGGACACTGAAGCTTTCTTT,CASSLEALLDTEAFF
TRBJ2-7,.,TRBV27,.,TGTGCCAGCAGTTTATCTGGCAGTACCTACGAGCAGTACTTC,CASSLSGSTYEQYF